This T cell receptor beta chain was observed in a study of OX40 agonist ivuxolimab in advanced cancers. Study in general: Patients were dosed intravenously with ivuxolimab at 0.01 to 10 mg/kg every 2 weeks. A mean age of about 59 years, range roughly 23 to 85, was recorded, and around 85% were male. Study conclusions and caveats: Also showing low normalized T-cell clonal expansion were some of the nonresponders. Among T cells, CD8+ cells averaged more expanded clones than CD4+ cells.

Turning to this clone: Its antigen is as yet unknown.

V was clipped by 0 bases and J by 7 bases, with 10 bases between them. CDR3 length: 14 residues. Germline loops: CDR1 SSHAT, CDR2 FNYEAQ (reference sequence). Sequencing used immunoSEQ multiplex PCR; TCRdb keeps in-frame clones, though not all of them. The sample contains 39,000 or so clones, around nine tenths of which appear only once. This specimen was CD4+ or CD8+ T cells sorted from blood, taken in a trial of the OX40 agonist ivuxolimab. This chain joins TRBV7-7 and TRBJ2-1; D possibly matches TRBD1 or TRBD2 (5 bases each). This clonotype originated in an adult with an advanced solid tumor such as melanoma, head and neck, liver or kidney cancer. The CDR3 bases are TGTGCCAGCAGCTTAGCGGGGGAAGGGAATGAGCAGTTCTTC. Protein: CASSLAGEGNEQFF.